These T cell receptor beta chains were read from a single sample in a study of blood T cell repertoires in COVID-19. Generated by immunoSEQ multiplex PCR, the TCRdb table keeps only in-frame clones and is missing some. The sample contains over 200,000 clones, approximately 90% of which appear only once. The sequenced sample consisted of peripheral blood. The receptors shown here come from a woman between 40 and 55 years old with acute or convalescent COVID-19. Both conserved end residues are part of each CDR3. A D gene is named only where the DNA matches it firmly. The listing skips clone size in some rows; elsewhere it reads once, few, many or a size class.

TRBV2	TRBJ1-1	TRBD1	.	TGTGCCAGCAGTGAGCAGGGGGCGGACACTGAAGCTTTCTTT	CASSEQGADTEAFF
TRBV6-5	TRBJ2-5	TRBD2	.	TGTGCCAGCAGTTCTCAAGCGGGGGGGCCCCAGTACTTC	CASSSQAGGPQYF
TRBV5-6	TRBJ2-1	TRBD1	once	TGTGCCAGCAGCCTTGGGACAGCTAACAATGAGCAGTTCTTC	CASSLGTANNEQFF
TRBV2	TRBJ1-2	.	.	TGTGCCAGCTCCAGTCCGGGAGATAACTATGGCTACACCTTC	CASSSPGDNYGYTF
TRBV12-3/TRBV12-4	TRBJ1-2	TRBD1	.	TGTGCCAGCAGCCCGACAGGGACTGGGGGCTACACCTTC	CASSPTGTGGYTF
TRBV18	TRBJ1-6	.	once	TGTGCCAGCTCACCACGGAGGGACAATTCACCCCTCCACTTT	CASSPRRDNSPLHF
TRBV5-1	TRBJ1-2	TRBD1	once	TGCGCCAGCAGCTTGGGGGACAGATATGGCTACACCTTC	CASSLGDRYGYTF
TRBV5-1	TRBJ1-2	TRBD1	.	TGCGCCAGCAGCCAAGGGACAGGCCTTTCTCGGGGCTACACCTTC	CASSQGTGLSRGYTF
TRBV27	TRBJ1-4	.	.	TGTGCCAGCAGTTTATCGCGGGAGGCCAAACTGTTTTTT	CASSLSREAKLFF
TRBV19	TRBJ1-5	.	.	TGTGCCAGTAGTAAAGCCCCGGCAGGGTTGGGCAATCAGCCCCAGCATTTT	CASSKAPAGLGNQPQHF
TRBV5-5	TRBJ1-5	.	.	TGTGCCAGCAGCTTGGAGTGGGGGGGCAATCAGCCCCAGCATTTT	CASSLEWGGNQPQHF
TRBV6-5	TRBJ1-2	.	once	TGTGCCAGCAGTCCGGGACAAGTAGACTATGGCTACACCTTC	CASSPGQVDYGYTF
TRBV5-1	TRBJ1-1	.	.	TGCGCCAGCAGCCCGTCCCCGGTGAACACTGAAGCTTTCTTT	CASSPSPVNTEAFF
TRBV12-5	TRBJ2-3	TRBD1	.	TGTGCTAGTGGTTGGGGACAGGTTAGCACAGATACGCAGTATTTT	CASGWGQVSTDTQYF
TRBV10-1	TRBJ1-2	TRBD1	many	TGCGCCAGCAGTCAGGGGGCGAACTATGGCTACACCTTC	CASSQGANYGYTF
TRBV18	TRBJ1-2	TRBD1	.	TGTGCCAGCTCACCGGGCGACAGGGTCTATGGCTACACCTTC	CASSPGDRVYGYTF
TRBV28	TRBJ1-1	TRBD1	.	TGTGCCAGCAGACCCGGGACAGGGGCCTTCAACACTGAAGCTTTCTTT	CASRPGTGAFNTEAFF
TRBV25-1	TRBJ1-2	.	.	TGTGCCAGCAGTCCCGGGGGTTATAACTATGGCTACACCTTC	CASSPGGYNYGYTF
TRBV3-1/TRBV3-2	TRBJ2-5	TRBD1	once	TGTGCCAGCAGCCAAACAGGGGACCGTCGGGAGACCCAGTACTTC	CASSQTGDRRETQYF
TRBV4-1	TRBJ2-1	TRBD2	.	TGCGCCAGCAGCCCGGGAAGCGGGGACGGGAAGCAGTTCTTC	CASSPGSGDGKQFF
TRBV3-1/TRBV3-2	TRBJ1-1	TRBD1	.	TGTGCCAGCAGCCAAGTAACCAGGGGGCAGAACACTGAAGCTTTCTTT	CASSQVTRGQNTEAFF
TRBV18	TRBJ2-3	.	.	TGTGCCAGCTCATCATTAGTTTCAGATACGCAGTATTTT	CASSSLVSDTQYF
TRBV2	TRBJ2-2	.	.	TGTGCCAGCAGTTGGGGGGAAACTACCGGGGAGCTGTTTTTT	CASSWGETTGELFF
TRBV12-5	TRBJ1-2	.	.	TGTGCTAGTGGTTTGGGCCCTCAGGGCAGCTTCAATCTGGTATATGGCTACACCTTC	CASGLGPQGSFNLVYGYTF
TRBV27	TRBJ2-1	TRBD2	.	TGTGCCAGCAGTACCGGGACTAGCGGGGGGTTCAATGAGCAGTTCTTC	CASSTGTSGGFNEQFF
TRBV7-6	TRBJ1-3	.	.	TGTGCCAGCAGCTCCACTCGCTCTGGAAACACCATATATTTT	CASSSTRSGNTIYF
TRBV6-4	TRBJ1-2	.	.	TGTGCCAGCAGTGACTCGGAGGCGACGAGCTATGGCTACACCTTC	CASSDSEATSYGYTF
TRBV5-1	TRBJ2-1	TRBD1	.	TGCGCCAGCAGCTGGCTCCGGGGACAGGGGCCTAATGGGAAGAATGAGCAGTTCTTC	CASSWLRGQGPNGKNEQFF
TRBV5-1	TRBJ2-5	.	.	TGCGCCAGCAGCCGGATTGGGGGCGTTACGCAAGAGACCCAGTACTTC	CASSRIGGVTQETQYF
TRBV19	TRBJ1-2	.	.	TGTGCCAGTAGTATGCGGGCAAACTATGGCTACACCTTC	CASSMRANYGYTF
TRBV3-1/TRBV3-2	TRBJ1-5	.	few	TGTGCCAGCAGCCAAAGAGGGATCCCGCCCCAGCATTTT	CASSQRGIPPQHF
TRBV7-6	TRBJ1-6	.	.	TGTGCCAGCAGCGCCCAACAGGGCGAGTATTCACCCCTCCACTTT	CASSAQQGEYSPLHF
TRBV5-4	TRBJ2-5	TRBD2	.	TGTGCCAGCAGCTCTAGCGGGGGGGAAGAGACCCAGTACTTC	CASSSSGGEETQYF
TRBV19	TRBJ2-2	TRBD2	.	TGTGCCAGTGACGCCGGGGCGGGGACTATATGGACCGGGGAGCTGTTTTTT	CASDAGAGTIWTGELFF
TRBV20-1	TRBJ1-4	.	.	TGCAGTGCTAGTGACAAGGGGATAAGTGAAAAACTGTTTTTT	CSASDKGISEKLFF
TRBV11-2	TRBJ2-1	.	.	TGTGCCAGCAGCTTTCAGGGTTTGACCTACAATGAGCAGTTCTTC	CASSFQGLTYNEQFF
TRBV30	TRBJ1-1	.	.	TGTGCCTGGAGTCCCCGGGCGGGGGCAAACACTGAAGCTTTCTTT	CAWSPRAGANTEAFF
TRBV4-1	TRBJ2-2	.	.	TGCGCCAGCAGCCAAGATCAATCCAGGGTAGGCGTAGCCGGGGAGCTGTTTTTT	CASSQDQSRVGVAGELFF
TRBV27	TRBJ1-4	TRBD1	.	TGTGCCAGCAGTTTAGACGGTAGACACAGGGGTGGTGAAAAACTGTTTTTT	CASSLDGRHRGGEKLFF
TRBV20-1	TRBJ2-2	.	.	TGCAGTGCGAGTCGGACTTACGGGGACACCGGGGAGCTGTTTTTT	CSASRTYGDTGELFF
TRBV7-3	TRBJ2-1	TRBD2	once	TGTGCCAGCAGCTTAAGTAGGACTAGCGGGGGGGATAGTGAGCAGTTCTTC	CASSLSRTSGGDSEQFF
TRBV5-1	TRBJ1-2	.	.	TGCGCCAGCAGCCCCCCCGGACAATCTAACTATGGCTACACCTTC	CASSPPGQSNYGYTF
TRBV5-1	TRBJ2-1	TRBD2	.	TGCGCCAGCAGCTCCTTGGGGCTTAGCGGGGGAGCTTACAATGAGCAGTTCTTC	CASSSLGLSGGAYNEQFF
TRBV11-2	TRBJ1-3	.	.	TGTGCCAGCAGCTTACATTTGGCAGGGGACGGAAACACCATATATTTT	CASSLHLAGDGNTIYF
TRBV5-1	TRBJ1-4	TRBD1	.	TGCGCCAGCAGCCCTGCCCCGAACCGACAGGGGCGGAATGAAAAACTGTTTTTT	CASSPAPNRQGRNEKLFF
TRBV29-1	TRBJ1-2	TRBD1	.	TGCAGCGCCCGGCGGGACAGTTCCCCCGGCTACACCTTC	CSARRDSSPGYTF
TRBV5-1	TRBJ1-1	TRBD1	.	TGCGCCAGCAGCTTCGGGCAGGGGGCAGGTAGGAACACTGAAGCTTTCTTT	CASSFGQGAGRNTEAFF